Shown below are 14 T cell receptor beta chains from a single sample sequenced in a study of kidney transplant recipient with SARS-CoV-2 infection. TCRdb re-called the reads with MiXCR, one entry per CDR3 protein. Found here are under 250,000 distinct CDR3 sequences, 29% of them singletons; the top ten hold roughly 7%. The input for sequencing was a blood sample, taken at baseline and between days 110 and 120 from a kidney transplant recipient. The receptor set was obtained from a male patient between 25 and 39 years old who had COVID-19 and was a kidney transplant recipient. Some of these T cells may belong to the graft donor.

This clonotype was found many times. This rearrangement joins TRBV3-1 to TRBJ1-4; a weak D match, TRBD1 (6 bases). CDR1 and CDR2 (germline): LGHDT, YNNKEL (reference sequence). This CDR3 is built from 14 residues. The V gene lost 1 base and the J gene lost 4 bases, with 7 bases spanning the gap. The CDR3 is CASSQGTVNEKLFF. Written as DNA, the CDR3 is TGTGCCAGCAGCCAAGGGACAGTTAATGAAAAACTGTTTTTT.

This clonotype was seen ten or more times. The genes are TRBV5-4 and TRBJ2-7; no clear D. V lost 3 bases and J 1 base, leaving 17 bases between the germline ends. The germline V gene encodes CDR1 SGHNT and CDR2 YYREEE (reference sequence). This CDR3 has 16 amino acids. The CDR3 region has the DNA TGTGCCAGCAGCTGGGCCAACCGGAAAGGGTCCTACGAGCAGTACTTC. Its protein product is CASSWANRKGSYEQYF.

In this sample, this clonotype turned up many times. The V gene is TRBV7-2, the J gene TRBJ2-3; 10 positions agree with TRBD2. Germline values: CDR1 SGHTA, CDR2 FQGNSA. The CDR3 is made up of 15 amino acids. With 5 bases clipped from V and 0 bases from J, the junction kept 2 bases outside the gene matches. DNA for the CDR3: TGTGCCAGCAGCCAGACTAGCGGGAGCACAGATACGCAGTATTTT. Translated: CASSQTSGSTDTQYF.

This clonotype was seen repeatedly, ten times or more. This chain links TRBV3-1 with TRBJ1-2; no reliable D call. Germline V gene data show CDR1 as LGHDT and CDR2 as YNNKEL (reference sequence). V gave up 4 bases and J gave up 4 bases, with 22 bases separating them. There are 17 residues in the CDR3. CDR3 sequence: CASSLTFTLRKTYGYTF. The CDR3 DNA reads as TGTGCCAGCAGCCTAACATTCACCCTTCGAAAGACCTATGGCTACACCTTC.

Of note for this clonotype: A much larger clone is a single base away; this may be a read error. V usage is TRBV6-2 or TRBV6-3 and J usage is TRBJ1-2; D remains ambiguous. V lost 5 bases, J lost 4 bases, and 23 bases lay in between. Germline CDR1 and CDR2: MNHEY and SVGEGT. The CDR3 runs 17 residues. As DNA, the CDR3 is TGTGCCAGCAGTCCCGGTTGCTGCATCGGAAGGACCTATGGCTACACCTTC. Its protein product is CASSPGCCIGRTYGYTF.

This clonotype showed up many times. The chain employs TRBV20-1 and TRBJ2-7, with 8 bases lining up with TRBD2. The V segment lost 5 bases and the J segment 4 bases; nucleotides outside the gene matches: 7. The CDR3 sequence is 13 residues long. In germline, CDR1 is DFQATT, CDR2 SNEGSKA (reference sequence). The CDR3 region is CSAQTGLGYEQYF. Here the CDR3 DNA reads TGCAGTGCTCAAACGGGACTAGGATACGAGCAGTACTTC.

Turning to this clonotype: A read error may explain this, as a much larger clone is one base away. The rearrangement uses TRBV7-9 and TRBJ2-3, with D possibly matching TRBD2 (6 bases). The germline gives CDR1 SEHNR, CDR2 FQNEAQ (reference sequence). The CDR3 totals 20 residues. CDR3 DNA: TGTGCCAGCAGCTTCACAGCCGGGAGCCGAGTACTATTTGGCACAGATATGCAGTATTTT. Translation: CASSFTAGSRVLFGTDMQYF.

A remark on this clonotype: A much larger clone differs from this one at a single base, so this may be a read error. The chain employs TRBV6-2 or TRBV6-3 and TRBJ1-5; TRBD1 matches at 7 bases. This CDR3 region has 15 residues. Germline V gene lookup returns CDR1 MNHEY and CDR2 SVGEGT. The CDR3 bases are TGTGCCTGCAGCCGCAGGGGGGAGGGCGATCAGCCCCAGCATTTT. This codes for CACSRRGEGDQPQHF.

As to this clonotype: A much larger clone lies one base from this, so it may be a read error. The chain carries TRBV27 and TRBJ2-7; the D gene is possibly TRBD2 (5 bases). This CDR3 is 13 amino acids long. Per germline, CDR1 MNHEY and CDR2 SMNVEV (reference sequence). CDR3 region: CASMGGSIYGQYF. The CDR3 region has the DNA TGTGCCAGCATGGGTGGGAGTATCTACGGGCAGTACTTC.

This clonotype was observed many times. The chain is built from TRBV7-9 and TRBJ2-6, with TRBD1 matching over 10 bases. Germline CDR1 SEHNR, CDR2 FQNEAQ (reference sequence). The CDR3 has 20 residues. The V segment lost 1 base and the J segment 1 base; nucleotides outside the gene matches: 10. The CDR3 nucleotides read TGTGCCAGCAGCTTAGTATTAGGTGGACAGGGGGAGTCTGGGGCCAACGTCCTGACTTTC. This gives the protein CASSLVLGGQGESGANVLTF.

CDR3 residues: CASSPDSGPGDEQFF. CDR3 nucleotides: TGTGCCAGCAGCCCCGATAGCGGGCCCGGGGATGAGCAGTTCTTC. This chain uses TRBV5-4 with TRBJ2-1, with 7 nucleotides matching TRBD2. V shed 4 bases, J shed 8 bases, and the junction held 12 bases outside the gene matches. This CDR3 contains 15 residues. Germline CDR1 and CDR2: SGHNT and YYREEE (reference sequence).

This clonotype showed up many times. This chain joins TRBV18 and TRBJ1-5; D is unresolved. Germline CDR1 and CDR2: KGHSH and LQKENI. This CDR3 spans 15 amino acids. V gave up 4 bases and J gave up 0 bases, with 10 bases separating them. Here the CDR3 DNA reads TGTGCCAGCTCACTAAAAGGTGATAGCAATCAGCCCCAGCATTTT. Amino acids: CASSLKGDSNQPQHF.

This clonotype was detected many times. The chain is built from TRBV12-5 and TRBJ1-2; perhaps TRBD1 as D (6 bases). CDR1 LGHNT and CDR2 FRNRAP come from the germline V gene. The CDR3 spans 14 residues. The V end lost 3 bases, the J end lost 6 bases, and 14 bases lay between the germline ends. The CDR3: CASGFGWGADGYTF. CDR3 DNA: TGTGCTAGTGGTTTTGGATGGGGGGCGGATGGCTACACCTTC. The full variable domain, with the rest looked up from reference TRBV12-5 and TRBJ1-2, is DARVTQTPRHKVTEMGQEVTMRCQPILGHNTVFWYRQTMMQGLELLAYFRNRAPLDDSGMPKDRFSAEMPDATLATLKIQPSEPRDSAVYFCASGFGWGADGYTFGSGTRLTVV.

Of note for this clonotype: This sequence may be a read error, since a much larger clone differs from it by one base. The V gene is TRBV20-1, the J gene TRBJ1-1; D is possibly TRBD1 (6 bases). There are 15 residues in the CDR3. The V gene's germline CDR1 is DFQATT and CDR2 SNEGSKA (reference sequence). This chain's CDR3 is CSARNYFTGPRGMIF. CDR3 DNA sequence: TGCAGTGCTAGAAATTACTTTACAGGGCCCCGGGGGATGATCTTT.